This T cell receptor (beta chain) originates from a study of shared clonotypes between healthy human individuals. As regards this clone: Its specificity is unknown.

Study-wide points: Unshared clonotypes carried lower generation probabilities than those common to all four donors.

Germline V gene lookup returns CDR1 MNHNS and CDR2 SASEGT. CDR3 size: 14 residues. The V gene end was trimmed by 6 bases and the J gene end by 4 bases; junction bases not matched to a gene: 8. Here immunoSEQ multiplex PCR was the method, and the copy in TCRdb shows in-frame clones only, minus some. The repertoire holds 2 million to 2.5 million clones, with approximately 90% as singletons. The V and J genes are TRBV6-1 and TRBJ1-2; 7 bases match TRBD1. Sample: naive CD4+ T cells from PBMCs. Subset given: CD45RA+ positively selected. This clonotype was obtained from a young man in good health. Some clones in this sample may be carry-over from other donors' samples. The CDR3 region is CASSVRDSPYGYTF. CDR3 bases: TGTGCCAGCAGCGTCCGGGACAGTCCCTATGGCTACACCTTC.